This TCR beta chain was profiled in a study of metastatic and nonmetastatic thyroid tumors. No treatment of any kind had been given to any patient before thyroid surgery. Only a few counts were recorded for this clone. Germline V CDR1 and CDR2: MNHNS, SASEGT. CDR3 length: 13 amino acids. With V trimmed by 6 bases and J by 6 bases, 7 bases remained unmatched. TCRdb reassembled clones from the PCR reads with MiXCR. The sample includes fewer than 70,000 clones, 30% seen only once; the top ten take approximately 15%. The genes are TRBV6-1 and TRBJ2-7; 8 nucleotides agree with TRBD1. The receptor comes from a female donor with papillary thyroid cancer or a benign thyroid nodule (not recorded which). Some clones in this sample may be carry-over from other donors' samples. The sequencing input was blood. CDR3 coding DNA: TGTGCCAGCAGGGAGTTACAGGGGGGCGAGCAGTACTTC. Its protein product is CASRELQGGEQYF.